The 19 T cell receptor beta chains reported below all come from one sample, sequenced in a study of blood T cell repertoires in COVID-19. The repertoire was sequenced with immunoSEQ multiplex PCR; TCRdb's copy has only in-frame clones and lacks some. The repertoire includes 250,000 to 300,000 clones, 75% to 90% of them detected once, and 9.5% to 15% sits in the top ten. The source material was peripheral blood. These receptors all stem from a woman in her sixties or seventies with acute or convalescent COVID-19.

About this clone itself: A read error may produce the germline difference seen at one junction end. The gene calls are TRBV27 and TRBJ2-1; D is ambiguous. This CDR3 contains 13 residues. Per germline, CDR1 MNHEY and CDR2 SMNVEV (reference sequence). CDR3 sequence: CASSLTVSTERFF. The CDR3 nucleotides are TGTGCCAGCAGTTTGACGGTCTCCACCGAGCGGTTCTTC.

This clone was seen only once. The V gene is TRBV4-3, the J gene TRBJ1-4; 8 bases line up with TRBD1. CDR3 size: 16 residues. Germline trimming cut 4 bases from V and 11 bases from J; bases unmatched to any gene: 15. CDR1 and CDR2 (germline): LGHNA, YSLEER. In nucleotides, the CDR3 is TGCGCCAGCAGCCTCATAAGAGGACAGGGATTACAGAAACTGTTTTTT. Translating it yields CASSLIRGQGLQKLFF.

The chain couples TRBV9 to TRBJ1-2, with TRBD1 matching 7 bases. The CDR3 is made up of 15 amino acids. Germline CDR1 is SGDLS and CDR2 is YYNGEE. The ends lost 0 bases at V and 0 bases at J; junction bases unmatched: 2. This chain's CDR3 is CASSVGGTANYGYTF. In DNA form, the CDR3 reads TGTGCCAGCAGCGTAGGAGGGACAGCTAACTATGGCTACACCTTC.

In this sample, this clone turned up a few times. CDR3: CASSYSRVSSAGYTF. DNA for the CDR3: TGTGCCAGCAGTTACTCCCGAGTTTCGAGCGCTGGCTACACCTTC. The V call is TRBV6-5, the J call TRBJ1-2; D gene uncertain. Trimming left V 0 bases short and J 7 bases short, with 15 bases between. Germline values: CDR1 MNHEY, CDR2 SVGAGI. The CDR3 contains 15 residues.

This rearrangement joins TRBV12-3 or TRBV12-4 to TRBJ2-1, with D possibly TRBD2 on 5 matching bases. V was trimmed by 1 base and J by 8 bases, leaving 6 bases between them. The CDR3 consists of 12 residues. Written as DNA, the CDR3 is TGTGCCAGCAGTTTAGTGGAGGATGAGCAGTTCTTC. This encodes CASSLVEDEQFF.

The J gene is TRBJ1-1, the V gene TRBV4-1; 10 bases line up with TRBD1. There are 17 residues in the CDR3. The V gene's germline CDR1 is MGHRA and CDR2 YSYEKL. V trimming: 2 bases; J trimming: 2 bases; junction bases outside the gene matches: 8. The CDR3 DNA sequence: TGCGCCAGCAGCCAACCTTACGACAGGGGGCCCAACACTGAAGCTTTCTTT. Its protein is CASSQPYDRGPNTEAFF.

DNA for the CDR3: TGTGCCAGCAGCTTAGAGGGGCTAGCGGGAGTCGAGCAGTACTTC. Protein product: CASSLEGLAGVEQYF. The V gene is TRBV7-6, the J gene TRBJ2-7; 10 bases align to TRBD2. V shed 1 base and J 6 bases; nucleotides not matched to a gene: 6. Germline CDR1 SGHVS, CDR2 FNYEAQ. This CDR3 spans 15 amino acids.

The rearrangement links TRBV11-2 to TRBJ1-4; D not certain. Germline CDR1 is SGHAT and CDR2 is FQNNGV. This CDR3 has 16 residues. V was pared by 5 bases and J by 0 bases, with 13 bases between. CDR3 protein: CASSLLRGATNEKLFF. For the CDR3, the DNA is TGTGCCAGCAGCCTCCTGCGGGGTGCAACTAATGAAAAACTGTTTTTT.

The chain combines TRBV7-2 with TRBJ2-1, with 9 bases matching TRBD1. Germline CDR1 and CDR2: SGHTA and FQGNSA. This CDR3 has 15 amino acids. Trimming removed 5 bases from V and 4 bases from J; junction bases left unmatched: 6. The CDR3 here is CASSPHRGRYNEQFF. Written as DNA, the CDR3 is TGTGCCAGCAGCCCTCACAGGGGGCGATACAATGAGCAGTTCTTC.

In nucleotides, the CDR3 is TGTGCCAGCAGCGGGGGGACTGGCTACACCTTC. Translation: CASSGGTGYTF. The chain couples TRBV7-3 to TRBJ1-2; D possibly corresponds to TRBD1 (5 bases). Trimming shortened V by 5 bases and J by 7 bases, and 8 bases separated the two germline ends. There are 11 residues in the CDR3. CDR1 and CDR2 from the germline V gene are SGHTA and FQGTGA.

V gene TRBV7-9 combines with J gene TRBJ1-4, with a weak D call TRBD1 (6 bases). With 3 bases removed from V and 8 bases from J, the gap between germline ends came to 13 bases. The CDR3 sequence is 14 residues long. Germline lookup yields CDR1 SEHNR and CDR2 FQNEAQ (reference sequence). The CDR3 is CASSFGGLGEKLFF. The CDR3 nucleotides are TGTGCCAGCAGCTTCGGGGGGCTTGGGGAAAAACTGTTTTTT.

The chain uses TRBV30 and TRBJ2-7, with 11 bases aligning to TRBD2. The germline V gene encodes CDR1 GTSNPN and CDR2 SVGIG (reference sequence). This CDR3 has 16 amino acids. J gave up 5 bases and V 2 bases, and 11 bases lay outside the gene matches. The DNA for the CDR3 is TGTGCCTGGAGTACAGCAAATAGCGGGAGGGCCCACGAGCAGTACTTC. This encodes CAWSTANSGRAHEQYF.

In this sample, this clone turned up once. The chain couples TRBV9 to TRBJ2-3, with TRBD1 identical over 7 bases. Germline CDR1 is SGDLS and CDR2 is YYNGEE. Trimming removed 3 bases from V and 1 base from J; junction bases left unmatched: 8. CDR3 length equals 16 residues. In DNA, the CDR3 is TGTGCCAGCAGCGACAGACAGGGATTGGGCACAGATACGCAGTATTTT. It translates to CASSDRQGLGTDTQYF. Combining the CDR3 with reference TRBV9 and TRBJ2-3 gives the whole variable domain DSGVTQTPKHLITATGQRVTLRCSPRSGDLSVYWYQQSLDQGLQFLIQYYNGEERAKGNILERFSAQQFPDLHSELNLSSLELGDSALYFCASSDRQGLGTDTQYFGPGTRLTVL.

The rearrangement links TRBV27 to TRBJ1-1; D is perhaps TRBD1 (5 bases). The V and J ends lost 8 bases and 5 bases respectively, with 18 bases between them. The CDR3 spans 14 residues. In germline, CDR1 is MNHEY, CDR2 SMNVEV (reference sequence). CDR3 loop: CASRPRGRGTEAFF. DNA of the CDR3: TGTGCCAGCCGCCCCCGAGGTCGGGGGACTGAAGCTTTCTTT.

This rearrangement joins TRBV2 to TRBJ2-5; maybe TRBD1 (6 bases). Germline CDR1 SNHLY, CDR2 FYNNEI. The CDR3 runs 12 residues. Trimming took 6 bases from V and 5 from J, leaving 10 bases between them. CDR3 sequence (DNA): TGTGCCAGCAGCCAGGGGCGCGAGACCCAGTACTTC. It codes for CASSQGRETQYF.

The CDR3, as DNA: TGTGCCAGCAGCCCTCGGACAGGAACTCATAATTCACCCCTCCACTTT. It codes for CASSPRTGTHNSPLHF. The rearrangement links TRBV7-8 to TRBJ1-6; 7 nucleotides align to TRBD1. J was trimmed by 5 bases and V by 5 bases; bases with no gene match: 9. The CDR3 length is 16 residues. Germline V lookup: CDR1 SGHVS, CDR2 FQNEAQ.

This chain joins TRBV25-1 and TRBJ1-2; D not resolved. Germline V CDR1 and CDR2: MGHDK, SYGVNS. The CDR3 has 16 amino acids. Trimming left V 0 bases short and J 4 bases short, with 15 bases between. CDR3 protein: CASSEYGRGSLYGYTF. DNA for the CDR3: TGTGCCAGCAGTGAATATGGACGGGGTTCCCTCTATGGCTACACCTTC.

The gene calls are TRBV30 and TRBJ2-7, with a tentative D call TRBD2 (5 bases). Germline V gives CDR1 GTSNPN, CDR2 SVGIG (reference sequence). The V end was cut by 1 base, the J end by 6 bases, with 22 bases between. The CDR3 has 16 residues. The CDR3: CAWSGYSGTVPLEQYF. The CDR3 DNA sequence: TGTGCCTGGAGTGGGTATTCGGGAACGGTCCCACTCGAGCAGTACTTC.

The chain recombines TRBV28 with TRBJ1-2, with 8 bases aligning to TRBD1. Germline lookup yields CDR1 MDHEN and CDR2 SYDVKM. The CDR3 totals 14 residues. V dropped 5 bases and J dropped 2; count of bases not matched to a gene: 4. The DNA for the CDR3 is TGTGCCAGCAGTGGACAGGGCTGGAACTATGGCTACACCTTC. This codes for CASSGQGWNYGYTF.